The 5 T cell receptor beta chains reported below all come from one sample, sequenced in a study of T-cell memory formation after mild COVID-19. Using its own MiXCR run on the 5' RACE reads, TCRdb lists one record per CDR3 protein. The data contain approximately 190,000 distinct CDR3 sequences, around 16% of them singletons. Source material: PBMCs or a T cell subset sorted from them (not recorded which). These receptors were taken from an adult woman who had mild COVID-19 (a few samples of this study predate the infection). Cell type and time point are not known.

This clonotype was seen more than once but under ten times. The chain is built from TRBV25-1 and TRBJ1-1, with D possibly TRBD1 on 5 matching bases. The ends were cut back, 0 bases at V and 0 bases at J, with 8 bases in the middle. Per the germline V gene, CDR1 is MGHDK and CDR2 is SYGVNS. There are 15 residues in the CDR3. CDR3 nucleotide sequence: TGTGCCAGCAGTGAATACGGGGCGGTGAACACTGAAGCTTTCTTT. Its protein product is CASSEYGAVNTEAFF.

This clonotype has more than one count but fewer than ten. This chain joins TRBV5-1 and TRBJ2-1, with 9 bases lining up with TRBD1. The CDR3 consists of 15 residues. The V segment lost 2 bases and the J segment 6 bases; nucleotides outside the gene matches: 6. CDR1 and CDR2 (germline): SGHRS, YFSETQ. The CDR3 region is CASSLQGAGGNEQFF. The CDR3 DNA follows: TGCGCCAGCAGCTTACAGGGGGCAGGGGGCAATGAGCAGTTCTTC. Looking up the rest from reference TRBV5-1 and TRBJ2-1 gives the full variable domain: KAGVTQTPRYLIKTRGQQVTLSCSPISGHRSVSWYQQTPGQGLQFLFEYFSETQRNKGNFPGRFSGRQFSNSRSEMNVSTLELGDSALYLCASSLQGAGGNEQFFGPGTRLTVL.

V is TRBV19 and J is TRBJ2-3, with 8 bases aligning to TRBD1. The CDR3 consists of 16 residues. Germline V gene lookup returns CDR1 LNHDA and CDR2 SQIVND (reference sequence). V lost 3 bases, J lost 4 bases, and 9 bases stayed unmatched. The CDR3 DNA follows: TGTGCCAGTAGTATGGCCGGGACAGGCATCCCAGATACGCAGTATTTT. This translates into CASSMAGTGIPDTQYF.

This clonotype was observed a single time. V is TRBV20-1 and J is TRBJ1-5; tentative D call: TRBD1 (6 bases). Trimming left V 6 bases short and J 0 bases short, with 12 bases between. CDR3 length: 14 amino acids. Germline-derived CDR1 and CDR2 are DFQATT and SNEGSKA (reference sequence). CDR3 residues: CSASGQNSNQPQHF. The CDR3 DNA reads TGCAGTGCCAGCGGACAGAATAGCAATCAGCCCCAGCATTTT.

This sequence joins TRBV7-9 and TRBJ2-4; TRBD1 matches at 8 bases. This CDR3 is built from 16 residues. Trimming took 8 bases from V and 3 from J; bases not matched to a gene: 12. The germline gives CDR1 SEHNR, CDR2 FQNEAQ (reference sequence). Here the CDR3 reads CASHYAGGSGKNIQYF. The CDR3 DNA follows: TGTGCCAGCCATTATGCAGGGGGCTCCGGCAAAAACATTCAGTACTTC.